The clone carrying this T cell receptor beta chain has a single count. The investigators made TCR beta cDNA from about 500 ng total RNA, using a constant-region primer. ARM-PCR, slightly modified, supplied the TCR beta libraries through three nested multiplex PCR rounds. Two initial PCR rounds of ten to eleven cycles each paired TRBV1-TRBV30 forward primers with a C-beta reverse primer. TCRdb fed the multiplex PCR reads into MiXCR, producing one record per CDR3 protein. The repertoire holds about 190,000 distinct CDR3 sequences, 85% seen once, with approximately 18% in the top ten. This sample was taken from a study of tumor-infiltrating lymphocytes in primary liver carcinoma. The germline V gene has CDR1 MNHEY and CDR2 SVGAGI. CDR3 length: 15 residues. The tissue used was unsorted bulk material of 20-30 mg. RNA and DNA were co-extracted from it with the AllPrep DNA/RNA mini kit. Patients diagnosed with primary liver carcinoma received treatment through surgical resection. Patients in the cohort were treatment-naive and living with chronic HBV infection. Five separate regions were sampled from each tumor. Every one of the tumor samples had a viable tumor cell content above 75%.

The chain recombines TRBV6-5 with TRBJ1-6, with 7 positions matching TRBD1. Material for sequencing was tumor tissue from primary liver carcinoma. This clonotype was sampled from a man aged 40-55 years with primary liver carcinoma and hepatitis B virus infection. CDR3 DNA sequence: TGTACTATCAGTTACACACAGGGGCTGGAGTCACCCCTCCACTTT. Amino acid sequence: CTISYTQGLESPLHF.